This entry concerns a single TCR beta chain. Its antigen is undetermined. Generated by immunoSEQ multiplex PCR, the TCRdb table keeps only in-frame clones and is missing some. The data hold 100,000 to 150,000 clones, with about 82% observed a single time. This record comes from a study of T cell responses to AZD1222 COVID-19 vaccine. The CDR3 extends over 15 amino acids. Trimming cost V 6 bases and J 7 bases; bases outside gene matches: 8. Germline V CDR1 and CDR2: MNHEY, SVGAGI. General study findings and limits: A rise in Spike-specific TCR breadth and depth followed two AZD1222 doses. It was only after the peak T cell response that any repertoires were sampled.

This receptor was identified in an adult who received the MenACWY meningococcal vaccine as a control. Sample: peripheral blood, taken 28 days after the second dose of the MenACWY control vaccine. The gene calls are TRBV6-5 and TRBJ1-6; 8 bases are shared with TRBD1. The CDR3 nucleotides are TGTGCCAGCAGATTGGGAGGACAGGGAAATTCACCCCTCCACTTT. It specifies CASRLGGQGNSPLHF.